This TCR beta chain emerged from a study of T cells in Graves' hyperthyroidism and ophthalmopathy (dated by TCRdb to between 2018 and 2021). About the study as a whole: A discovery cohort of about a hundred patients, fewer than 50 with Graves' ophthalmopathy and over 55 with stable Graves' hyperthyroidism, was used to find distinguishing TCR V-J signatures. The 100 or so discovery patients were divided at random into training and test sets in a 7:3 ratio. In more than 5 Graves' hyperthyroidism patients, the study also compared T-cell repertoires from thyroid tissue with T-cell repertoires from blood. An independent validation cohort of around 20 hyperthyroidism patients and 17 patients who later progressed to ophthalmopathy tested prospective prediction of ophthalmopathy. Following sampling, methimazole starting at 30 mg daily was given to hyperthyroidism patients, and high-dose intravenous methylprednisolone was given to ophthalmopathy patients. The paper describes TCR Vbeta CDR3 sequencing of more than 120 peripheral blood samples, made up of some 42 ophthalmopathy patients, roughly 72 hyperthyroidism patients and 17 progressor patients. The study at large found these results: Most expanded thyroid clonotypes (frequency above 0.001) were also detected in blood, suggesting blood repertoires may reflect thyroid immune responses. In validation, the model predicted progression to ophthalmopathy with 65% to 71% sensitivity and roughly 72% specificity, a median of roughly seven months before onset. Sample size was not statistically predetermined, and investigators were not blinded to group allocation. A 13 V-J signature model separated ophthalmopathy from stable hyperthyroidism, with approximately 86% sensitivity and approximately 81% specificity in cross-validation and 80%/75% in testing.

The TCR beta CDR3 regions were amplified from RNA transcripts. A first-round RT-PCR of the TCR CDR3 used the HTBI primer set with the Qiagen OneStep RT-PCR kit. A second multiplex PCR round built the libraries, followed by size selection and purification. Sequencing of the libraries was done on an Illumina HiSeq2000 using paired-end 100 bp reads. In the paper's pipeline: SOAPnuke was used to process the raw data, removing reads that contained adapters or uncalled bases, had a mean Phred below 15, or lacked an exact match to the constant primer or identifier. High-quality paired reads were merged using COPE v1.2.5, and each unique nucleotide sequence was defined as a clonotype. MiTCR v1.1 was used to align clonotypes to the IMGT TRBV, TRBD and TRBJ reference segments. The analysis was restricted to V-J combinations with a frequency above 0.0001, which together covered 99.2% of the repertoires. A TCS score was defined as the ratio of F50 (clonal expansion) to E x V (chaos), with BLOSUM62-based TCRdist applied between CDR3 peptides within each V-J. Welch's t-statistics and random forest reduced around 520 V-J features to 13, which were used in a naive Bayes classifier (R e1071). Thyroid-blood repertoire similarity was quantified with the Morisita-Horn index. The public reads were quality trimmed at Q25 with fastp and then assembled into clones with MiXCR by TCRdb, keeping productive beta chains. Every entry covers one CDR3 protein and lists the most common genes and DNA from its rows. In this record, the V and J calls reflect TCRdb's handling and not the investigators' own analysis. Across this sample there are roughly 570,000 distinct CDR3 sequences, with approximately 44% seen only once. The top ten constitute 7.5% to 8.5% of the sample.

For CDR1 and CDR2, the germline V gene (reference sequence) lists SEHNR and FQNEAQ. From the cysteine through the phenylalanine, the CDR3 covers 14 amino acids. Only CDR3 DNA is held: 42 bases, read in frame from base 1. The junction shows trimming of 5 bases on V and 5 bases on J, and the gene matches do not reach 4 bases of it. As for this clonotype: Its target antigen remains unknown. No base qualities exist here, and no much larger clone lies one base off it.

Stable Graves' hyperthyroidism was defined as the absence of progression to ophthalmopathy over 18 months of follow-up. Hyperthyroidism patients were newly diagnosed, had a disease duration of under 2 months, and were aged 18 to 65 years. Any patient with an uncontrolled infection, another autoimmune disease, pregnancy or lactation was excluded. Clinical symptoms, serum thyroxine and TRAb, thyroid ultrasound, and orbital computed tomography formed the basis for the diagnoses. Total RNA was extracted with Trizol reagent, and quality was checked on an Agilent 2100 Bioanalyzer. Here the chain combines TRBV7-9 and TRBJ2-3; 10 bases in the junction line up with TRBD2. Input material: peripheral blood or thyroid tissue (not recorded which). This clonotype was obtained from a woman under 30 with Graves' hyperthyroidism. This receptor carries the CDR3 CASSQAGGQDTQYF. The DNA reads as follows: TGTGCCAGCAGCCAAGCGGGAGGGCAAGATACGCAGTATTTT.